Given below is one T cell receptor beta chain in context. V lost 3 bases and J 0 bases, leaving 11 bases between the germline ends. The length of the CDR3 is 15 residues. Germline assignment: CDR1 LNHNV and CDR2 YYDKDF (reference sequence). TCRdb's copy holds only in-frame clones and misses some; the assay was immunoSEQ multiplex PCR. The sample carries 240,000 or so clones, roughly 79% recorded once. This record comes from a study of blood T cell repertoires in COVID-19. Study information: PBMCs, B-cell-depleted T cells, or T cells were the source of the cDNA or gDNA that made up the material.

Sequenced: peripheral blood. The chain couples TRBV15 to TRBJ1-1, with D unclear. The source of this sequence is a woman aged 80 or older with acute or convalescent COVID-19. CDR3 loop: CATSRGGSMNTEAFF. The CDR3 bases are TGTGCCACCAGCAGGGGAGGGAGCATGAACACTGAAGCTTTCTTT. Combining the CDR3 with reference TRBV15 and TRBJ1-1 gives the whole variable domain DAMVIQNPRYQVTQFGKPVTLSCSQTLNHNVMYWYQQKSSQAPKLLFHYYDKDFNNEADTPDNFQSRRPNTSFCFLDIRSPGLGDTAMYLCATSRGGSMNTEAFFGQGTRLTVV.